A single TCR beta chain is shown here with its context. This specimen comes from a study of cytomegalovirus exposure and HLA in healthy donors. Trimming at V came to 7 bases and at J to 2 bases, leaving 5 bases not matched to a gene. Germline CDR1 is SNHLY and CDR2 is FYNNEI. The CDR3 loop spans 14 amino acids. Although they were nominally healthy when sampled, donors likely had unrecorded immune exposures. Vbeta (60) and Jbeta (13) primers were used in the PCR. The method was immunoSEQ multiplex PCR; TCRdb's version includes in-frame clones alone and lacks a portion of them. In the table there are 75,000 to 90,000 clones, around 82% of which are singletons.

The specimen was PBMCs. The V and J genes are TRBV2 and TRBJ1-2, with TRBD1 matching 9 bases. This sequence was found in a man over 45 in good health and CMV-seronegative. The CDR3 is CASTAGTGNYGYTF. As DNA, the CDR3 is TGTGCCAGCACTGCCGGGACAGGGAACTATGGCTACACCTTC.